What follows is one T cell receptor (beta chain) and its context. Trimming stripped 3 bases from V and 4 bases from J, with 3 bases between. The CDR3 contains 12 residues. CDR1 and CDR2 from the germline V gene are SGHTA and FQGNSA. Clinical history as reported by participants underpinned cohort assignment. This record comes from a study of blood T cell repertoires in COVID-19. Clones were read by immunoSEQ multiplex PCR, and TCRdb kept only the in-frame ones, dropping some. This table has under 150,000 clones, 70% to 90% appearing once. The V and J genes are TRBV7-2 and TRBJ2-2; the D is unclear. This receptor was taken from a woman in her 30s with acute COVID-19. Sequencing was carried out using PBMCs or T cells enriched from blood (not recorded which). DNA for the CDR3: TGTGCCAGCAGCTTTAGCACCGGGGAGCTGTTTTTT. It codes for CASSFSTGELFF.